These 15 T cell receptor beta chains came from one sample sequenced in a study of blood T cell repertoires in COVID-19. TCRdb keeps only in-frame clones here, not all; method: immunoSEQ multiplex PCR. The profile covers more than 350,000 clones, with approximately 90% appearing a single time and 1.2% to 1.5% taken by the ten largest. Sequenced input: PBMCs or T cells enriched from blood (not recorded which). These receptors were taken from a woman between 18 and 29 years old who had been exposed to COVID-19.

J is TRBJ2-4 and V is TRBV18, with D unclear. V was pared by 3 bases and J by 7 bases, with 16 bases between. Germline lookup yields CDR1 KGHSH and CDR2 LQKENI. The CDR3 loop spans 15 amino acids. The chain's CDR3 is CASSPLDSGRNIQYF. The CDR3 region has the DNA TGTGCCAGCTCACCTTTGGATTCGGGTCGGAACATTCAGTACTTC.

The chain carries TRBV28 and TRBJ2-3; 8 positions agree with TRBD2. This CDR3 contains 19 residues. Germline CDR1 and CDR2: MDHEN and SYDVKM. Germline trimming cut 3 bases from V and 3 bases from J; bases unmatched to any gene: 17. This chain's CDR3 is CASSFVVAGGLKETDTQYF. DNA of the CDR3: TGTGCCAGCAGTTTCGTTGTCGCGGGGGGCCTAAAAGAGACAGATACGCAGTATTTT.

V gene TRBV18 combines with J gene TRBJ1-1; D not certain. This CDR3 is 12 amino acids long. The V end was cut by 3 bases, the J end by 10 bases, with 12 bases between. Per the germline V gene, CDR1 is KGHSH and CDR2 is LQKENI. DNA of the CDR3: TGTGCCAGCTCACCTGGGGAGGTTGGAGCTTTCTTT. Residues: CASSPGEVGAFF.

This chain connects TRBV28 to TRBJ1-4; TRBD1 aligns across 12 bases. The CDR3 spans 17 residues. The V gene's germline CDR1 is MDHEN and CDR2 SYDVKM. With 5 bases clipped from V and 8 bases from J, the junction kept 12 bases outside the gene matches. The DNA of the CDR3 is TGTGCCAGCAGTCCCGGGACAGGGGGCTTGATAGGGGAAAAACTGTTTTTT. Encoded protein: CASSPGTGGLIGEKLFF.

At least ten counts were recorded for this clone. CDR3 amino acids: CASNGGRLSPEAFF. The CDR3 DNA follows: TGTGCCAGCAACGGGGGGCGGTTAAGTCCTGAAGCTTTCTTT. This chain joins TRBV6-5 and TRBJ1-1; maybe TRBD1 (6 bases). V lost 7 bases and J 6 bases, leaving 18 bases between the germline ends. Looked up from germline, CDR1 is MNHEY and CDR2 is SVGAGI. This CDR3 has 14 amino acids.

This chain links TRBV6-4 with TRBJ2-3; 9 nucleotides line up with TRBD1. Germline V CDR1 and CDR2: MRHNA, SNTAGT. CDR3 size: 14 residues. With V trimmed by 5 bases and J by 3 bases, 3 bases remained unmatched. The CDR3 spells CASSRTGATDTQYF. In DNA form, the CDR3 reads TGTGCCAGCAGTAGGACAGGGGCAACAGATACGCAGTATTTT.

J is TRBJ1-5 and V is TRBV28; D may be TRBD1 (6 bases). In germline, CDR1 is MDHEN, CDR2 SYDVKM. This CDR3 comprises 15 residues. V shed 3 bases and J shed 7 bases, with 16 bases lying between them. The CDR3 DNA reads as TGTGCCAGCAGTTTTTCTCTTGGGGGCTGGCAGCCCCAGCATTTT. Amino acids: CASSFSLGGWQPQHF.

The V and J genes are TRBV27 and TRBJ1-2; D not resolved. Germline assignment: CDR1 MNHEY and CDR2 SMNVEV (reference sequence). CDR3 length equals 17 residues. V was shortened by 2 bases and J by 4 bases, with 20 bases between the two germline ends. The CDR3 DNA reads TGTGCCAGCAGTTTAGGAGGCCGGAGCCCTACTACCTATGGCTACACCTTC. Amino acid sequence: CASSLGGRSPTTYGYTF.

This chain joins TRBV19 and TRBJ2-2; maybe TRBD2 (6 bases). The CDR3 runs 18 residues. Per the germline V gene, CDR1 is LNHDA and CDR2 is SQIVND (reference sequence). V lost 5 bases, J lost 1 base, and 20 bases lay in between. DNA for the CDR3: TGTGCCAGTAGTTCCCGGACTACCTCTTTCGGGAACACCGGGGAGCTGTTTTTT. Its translation: CASSSRTTSFGNTGELFF.

The chain recombines TRBV27 with TRBJ2-1, with 10 bases aligning to TRBD2. Losses at the gene ends were 7 bases for V and 1 base for J; bases not matched to a gene: 4. This CDR3 contains 15 residues. From germline, CDR1 is MNHEY and CDR2 SMNVEV (reference sequence). DNA for the CDR3: TGTGCCAGCAACGAGCGGGGGGGTTCCTACAATGAGCAGTTCTTC. Translation: CASNERGGSYNEQFF.

The chain recombines TRBV15 with TRBJ2-5; no definite D call. The CDR3 totals 13 residues. The V gene lost 0 bases and the J gene lost 5 bases, with 7 bases spanning the gap. From germline, CDR1 is LNHNV and CDR2 YYDKDF (reference sequence). CDR3 amino acids: CATSREWRETQYF. CDR3 DNA: TGTGCCACCAGCAGAGAATGGCGGGAGACCCAGTACTTC.

The rearrangement uses TRBV7-9 and TRBJ2-7; 7 bases match TRBD1. This CDR3 has 14 residues. Trimming removed 4 bases from V and 1 base from J; junction bases left unmatched: 4. Per the germline V gene, CDR1 is SEHNR and CDR2 is FQNEAQ (reference sequence). CDR3 loop: CASSSDRESYEQYF. The CDR3 nucleotides read TGTGCCAGCAGCTCTGACAGGGAATCCTACGAGCAGTACTTC.

The gene calls are TRBV6-1 and TRBJ2-3, with a weak D call TRBD2 (5 bases). CDR3 length: 14 amino acids. Between the trimmed V and J ends, which lost 0 bases and 5 bases, there was a span of 9 bases. Germline-derived CDR1 and CDR2 are MNHNS and SASEGT. CDR3 protein: CASSEALRGDTQYF. In nucleotides, the CDR3 is TGTGCCAGCAGTGAAGCGCTTCGGGGAGATACGCAGTATTTT.

The chain carries TRBV11-2 and TRBJ2-5, with D unclear. The CDR3 is 12 residues long. CDR1 is SGHAT, CDR2 FQNNGV, per germline. Deletions cut 3 bases from V and 2 bases from J, with 4 bases between. The CDR3 DNA is TGTGCCAGCAGCTTGCAGCAAGAGACCCAGTACTTC. Protein product: CASSLQQETQYF.

The V and J genes are TRBV6-5 and TRBJ1-6, with D possibly TRBD1 on 5 matching bases. The germline CDR1 and CDR2 sequences are MNHEY and SVGAGI. This CDR3 region has 14 residues. The V and J ends lost 6 bases and 5 bases respectively, with 11 bases between them. This chain's CDR3 is CASSGDLHNSPLHF. The CDR3 nucleotides are TGTGCCAGCAGCGGGGACTTACATAATTCACCCCTCCACTTT.